The TCR beta chain under discussion was sequenced for a study of blood T cell repertoires in COVID-19 (dated by TCRdb to about 2020). With respect to the entire study: The collaborator samples originated in the United States, Italy and Spain and spanned the acute and convalescent phases of COVID-19. HLA class I and class II types, where available, came from metadata supplied by the sample provider rather than from assay-based typing. Subjects who had been exposed to COVID-19, were actively infected with it, or had recovered from it provided the deeply sampled blood TCRbeta repertoires that made up the dataset. Samples came from the ongoing ImmuneRACE study (first 160 participants) plus 1,254 subjects from 6 global collaborators. A freely available public database, intended as a resource for researchers studying the immune response to SARS-CoV-2, is where the repertoires were released. Nearly every sample came with metadata listing a de-identified subject ID, COVID-19 status, age in years and sex. The material from the prospective study consisted of cDNA or gDNA derived from T cells, B-cell-depleted T cells, or PBMCs.

Collaborating institutions collected whole blood in K2EDTA tubes following their own protocols. For TCRbeta analysis, collaborators shipped samples as frozen whole blood, isolated PBMCs, or DNA extracted from either of those sample types. The germline V gene encodes CDR1 SGHTA and CDR2 FQGNSA. The CDR3 sequence holds 15 residues, the cysteine and phenylalanine included. Just the 45-base CDR3 DNA is kept, in frame starting at base 1. V ends up 0 bases short and J 6 bases short, with an unmatched junction base count of 4. TCRbeta CDR3 regions were amplified from genomic DNA using the immunoSEQ Assay, a bias-controlled multiplex PCR. On the study's bioinformatics: The number of nucleated cells in each sample was estimated from the amplification of reference gene primers within the assay. To quantify the absolute abundance of each unique TCRbeta CDR3 rearrangement, sequence reads were collapsed and filtered. For each sample, productive Simpson clonality was calculated as the square root of Simpson's diversity index across productive rearrangements. TCRdb stores this immuneACCESS table with in-frame sequences only. Part of the clones is absent; in the studies checked, under half of the shortfall reflects unresolved V genes, and no reason is known for the rest. For V, J and clone size, that table is used; D and trimming come from the DNA. The sample table records under 130,000 clones; roughly 87% of these occur just once. The top ten constitute approximately 3.1% of the sample.

A note on this clone: No antigen is known for it. Within one base of it there is no much larger clone, and no base qualities were kept.

On the study overall, not on this receptor specifically: Clinical and demographic metadata were provided uncurated, with the amount varying by source and participant.

The sequencing sample was made of peripheral blood. This sequence originates from a man aged 45 to 65 in a cohort sampled during active COVID-19. The receptor chain draws on TRBV7-2 and TRBJ2-2; 7 nucleotides in the junction match TRBD1. The nucleotides are TGTGCCAGCAGCTTAGCAGGGGGCGCGTCCGGGGAGCTGTTTTTT. It encodes CASSLAGGASGELFF.